This paragraph reports one T cell receptor beta chain. This clone was recorded a few times. Its binding antigen is unknown. Nothing much larger sits one base from this clone, and base qualities are not available. The treatment or condition label, read with the paper, signifies: 15 to 20 received Ad26.COV2.S at low or high dose, single or two shots; 5 received placebo; per-sample allocation not given. For vaccine and placebo recipients, repertoires were sequenced using samples collected on day 63 after the first injection. Between 29 July and 7 August 2020, Cohort 1b enrolled around 24 adults aged 18-55 years at one site in Boston, USA. As a vaccine, Ad26.COV2.S was a replication-incompetent adenovirus type 26 vector that expressed a prefusion-stabilized SARS-CoV-2 spike protein derived from the original Wuhan strain. This specimen comes from a study of Ad26.COV2.S vaccination and SARS-CoV-2 variants (dated by TCRdb to the early 2020s). Broadly, across the study: Vaccine-arm donors came from COV1001, a multicentre, randomized, double-blind, placebo-controlled phase I-IIa trial of Ad26.COV2.S in healthy adults. Trial participants were randomized into five groups of five: low-dose or high-dose Ad26.COV2.S given once or twice, or placebo on both occasions. Ad26.COV2.S was administered intramuscularly at 5 x 10^10 or 1 x 10^11 viral particles, either as a single shot or as two shots given 56 days apart. The TCR-sequenced set comprised about 32 samples: around 20 Ad26.COV2.S vaccine recipients, 5 placebo recipients and 8 SARS-CoV-2 convalescent individuals. Investigators remained blinded to trial group allocation during experiments and outcome assessment. Sequencing of the TCRbeta repertoire served to evaluate the specificity and breadth of SARS-CoV-2-reactive T cell receptors following Ad26.COV2.S vaccination. Results the study describes overall, beyond this receptor: Ad26.COV2.S recipients had higher spike-specific TCR breadth than placebo recipients (P = 0.0014). The study was not powered to compare responses between vaccine doses or regimens. According to the authors, total T cell responses may have been underestimated by the TCR breadth and depth analyses. Non-spike TCR breadth was comparable between vaccine and placebo recipients, consistent with the vaccine containing only spike. After vaccination, substantial breadth of spike-specific CD8+ and CD4+ T cell responses was reported.

The V end loses 1 base and the J end loses 8 bases, and a stretch of 18 bases separates them. CDR1 is given as GTSNPN and CDR2 as SVGIG, both from the germline V gene (reference sequence). Reading from cysteine to phenylalanine, the CDR3 counts 15 amino acids. Only the CDR3 part of the read is kept: 45 bases, read in frame from the first base. The immunoSEQ Assay was used to sequence TCRbeta CDR3 regions. After extraction, genomic DNA underwent amplification by bias-controlled multiplex PCR, followed by high-throughput sequencing. The paper's processing steps were these. To quantify the absolute abundance of each unique TCRbeta CDR3 region, sequences were collapsed and filtered. T cell fraction was estimated by normalizing TCRbeta template counts to usable DNA, which was measured by amplifying reference genes present in all nucleated cells. Repertoire TCRs were annotated as SARS-CoV-2-specific when V gene, CDR3 amino acid sequence and J gene were exactly matched to a known reactive TCR set. The reference SARS-CoV-2 TCR set was obtained from MIRA and was filtered for enrichment in COVID-19-positive ImmuneCODE repertoires, whereby public or cross-reactive TCRs were removed. Drawing on the MIRA antigens, annotated TCRs were analysed further at the level of specific ORF or position within ORF. Breadth was defined as the number of annotated unique rearrangements divided by the total number of unique productive rearrangements, and depth was defined as the summed frequency of the annotated unique rearrangements. Two-sided Wilcoxon rank-sum tests were used to compare TCR breadth between groups. Entries here come from immuneACCESS through TCRdb and include only in-frame sequences with V and J called. Some clones fail to appear in such tables; in the studies checked, an unresolved V gene covers under half of the shortfall, and the cause of the remainder is unknown. The V and J calls and clone size were taken over from that table, and D and trimming were inferred from the DNA. This sample has more than 250,000 clones in its table, and 80% to 90% of those were observed once. Clones ranked in the top ten supply about 3.1% of the sample.

The input for sequencing was peripheral blood, taken in a trial of Ad26.COV2.S vaccine versus placebo. In this chain, TRBV30 is recombined with TRBJ1-5; matching of 5 bases hints at TRBD1 as the D gene. This clonotype was obtained from a person aged 18-65 years who received the Ad26.COV2.S COVID-19 vaccine or a placebo. Here is the DNA: TGTGCCTGGAGTGGCATGGGGGGTCTCGGGAAGCCCCAGCATTTT. It codes for CAWSGMGGLGKPQHF.